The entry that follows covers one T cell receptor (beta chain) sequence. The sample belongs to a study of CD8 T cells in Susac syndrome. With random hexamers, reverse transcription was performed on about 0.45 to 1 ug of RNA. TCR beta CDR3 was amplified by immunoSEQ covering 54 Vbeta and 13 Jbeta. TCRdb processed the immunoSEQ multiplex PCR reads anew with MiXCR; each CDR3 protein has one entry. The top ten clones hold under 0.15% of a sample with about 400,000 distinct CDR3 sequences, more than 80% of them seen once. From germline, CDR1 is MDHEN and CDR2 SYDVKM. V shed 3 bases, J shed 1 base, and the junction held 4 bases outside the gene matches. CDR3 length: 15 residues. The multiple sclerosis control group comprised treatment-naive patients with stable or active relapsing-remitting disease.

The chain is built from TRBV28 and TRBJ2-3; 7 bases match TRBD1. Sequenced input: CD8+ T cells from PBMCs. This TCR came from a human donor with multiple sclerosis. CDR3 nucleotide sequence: TGTGCCAGCAGTTTTAGACAGGGACGCACAGATACGCAGTATTTT. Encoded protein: CASSFRQGRTDTQYF.